Shown below are 8 T cell receptor beta chains from a single sample sequenced in a study of siplizumab effects on memory and regulatory T cells. As described, mixed lymphocyte reaction cells underwent coculture at 37°C for a duration of five to seven days. Sequenced by immunoSEQ multiplex PCR; TCRdb stores in-frame clones only, minus some. Of approximately 20,000 clones in the sample, more than 35% were seen once. Their recognized antigens are unknown. Sequencing input: CFSE-low (dividing) CD4+ T cells sorted from an allogeneic mixed lymphocyte reaction. These TCRs come from a human donor in good health; the cells came from an allogeneic mixed lymphocyte reaction.

This chain links TRBV19 with TRBJ2-3; TRBD2 agrees at 14 bases. Germline CDR1 is LNHDA and CDR2 is SQIVND (reference sequence). The trim removed 5 bases at V and 4 bases at J, leaving 8 bases unmatched. CDR3 length: 17 amino acids. CDR3 amino acids: CASSDRLAGGAADTQYF. CDR3 nucleotide sequence: TGTGCCAGTAGTGACCGACTAGCGGGGGGGGCTGCAGATACGCAGTATTTT. The full variable domain, its missing parts supplied by reference TRBV19 and TRBJ2-3, is DGGITQSPKYLFRKEGQNVTLSCEQNLNHDAMYWYRQDPGQGLRLIYYSQIVNDFQKGDIAEGYSVSREKKESFPLTVTSAQKNPTAFYLCASSDRLAGGAADTQYFGPGTRLTVL.

This clone was recorded only once. The chain uses TRBV6-1 and TRBJ1-4; D not resolved. This CDR3 is 15 amino acids long. V gave up 6 bases and J gave up 0 bases, with 11 bases separating them. In germline, CDR1 is MNHNS, CDR2 SASEGT. The CDR3 sequence is CASRRGRATNEKLFF. DNA for the CDR3: TGTGCCAGCAGGCGCGGGCGCGCAACTAATGAAAAACTGTTTTTT.

The CDR3 is CASSLDSGQPQHF. CDR3 DNA: TGTGCCAGCAGCTTAGATAGTGGTCAGCCCCAGCATTTT. The J gene is TRBJ1-5, the V gene TRBV7-6; D gene unclear. Germline V lookup: CDR1 SGHVS, CDR2 FNYEAQ. Trimming took 1 base from V and 6 from J, leaving 7 bases between them. The CDR3 is made up of 13 amino acids.

The J gene is TRBJ1-1, the V gene TRBV18; D not certain. CDR1 and CDR2 from the germline V gene are KGHSH and LQKENI. The CDR3 covers 15 residues. The V and J ends lost 4 bases and 1 base respectively, with 13 bases between them. CDR3 residues: CASSRGPHPNTEAFF. DNA for the CDR3: TGTGCCAGCTCACGAGGGCCCCACCCGAACACTGAAGCTTTCTTT.

In its sample, this clone was seen many times. J is TRBJ2-3 and V is TRBV5-1, with D uncertain. Germline V lookup: CDR1 SGHRS, CDR2 YFSETQ. The V gene lost 3 bases and the J gene lost 2 bases, with 7 bases spanning the gap. There are 13 residues in the CDR3. The DNA of the CDR3 is TGCGCCAGCAGCTGGGATCCCACAGATACGCAGTATTTT. Translated: CASSWDPTDTQYF.

The gene calls are TRBV10-3 and TRBJ2-5, with a tentative D call TRBD1 (6 bases). There are 12 residues in the CDR3. The germline V and J ends were trimmed by 9 bases and 2 bases, with 10 bases remaining between them. Germline-derived CDR1 and CDR2 are ENHRY and SYGVKD. CDR3 sequence: CAIRGGQETQYF. The CDR3 nucleotides are TGTGCCATAAGAGGGGGTCAAGAGACCCAGTACTTC.

The chain is built from TRBV18 and TRBJ1-5; maybe TRBD1 (6 bases). From germline, CDR1 is KGHSH and CDR2 LQKENI. V lost 6 bases and J lost 5, with 11 bases in between. This CDR3 is built from 13 residues. The CDR3 loop is CASSQDSDQPQHF. The CDR3 coding sequence is TGTGCCAGCTCTCAGGACAGCGATCAGCCCCAGCATTTT.

This clone was seen only a few times. The genes are TRBV30 and TRBJ1-2; D call uncertain. Trimming removed 4 bases from V and 7 bases from J, with 13 bases in between. This CDR3 comprises 12 residues. Germline V gene data show CDR1 as GTSNPN and CDR2 as SVGIG (reference sequence). The CDR3 DNA is TGTGCCTGGAATTATAACTTCGGTGGCTACACCTTC. Its protein product is CAWNYNFGGYTF.